This T cell receptor beta chain was captured by sequencing in a study of CD8 T cells in Susac syndrome (dated by TCRdb to between 2018 and 2021). Concerning the study at large: Of the Susac syndrome patients who were sequenced, roughly 6 had clinically active disease and roughly eight were in clinical remission. At blood withdrawal, Susac syndrome patients were either therapy-naive, taking corticosteroids (in some cases with IVIg as well), or taking IVIg alone. The study used repertoire sequencing to test whether antigen drove CD8+ T cell activation and differentiation in Susac syndrome.

This clonotype was picked up one time. The target of this receptor is not known. Qualities for individual bases were not recorded, and no much larger clone is one base off. A lone read is weak support. Summary of the overall study and its limitations: The study acknowledged that relatively few individuals were included in the TCR sequencing and HLA analysis. In the CD4+ T cell repertoire of Susac syndrome patients, clonal expansion was not detected.

High-throughput TCR beta sequencing profiled peripheral blood CD8+ and CD4+ T cells from healthy donors, Susac syndrome patients and multiple sclerosis patients. The Susac syndrome patients fulfilled recently defined diagnostic criteria for either definite or probable disease. Bulk CD8+ and CD4+ T cells were purified magnetically by negative isolation, whereas CD8+ TEMRA cells were enriched by FACS. Blood was collected in EDTA tubes and processed within 24 hours, with PBMCs isolated through density gradient centrifugation. PBMCs destined for TCR sequencing were cryopreserved in liquid nitrogen and later thawed in a 37 °C water bath. The sorted or isolated CD4+, CD8+ and CD8+ TEMRA cells reached a purity of at least 90%. RNA was extracted using the RNeasy kit, and roughly 0.45 to 1 microgram was reverse transcribed with random hexamers. The immunoSEQ multiplex PCR assay, which covers 54 Vbeta and 13 Jbeta segments, was used to amplify TCR beta CDR3 regions. To correct PCR amplification bias, a synthetic template baseline was used for both primer optimization and computational correction. Under the source paper's analysis protocol: Reads were assigned to V, D and J genes according to IMGT and analyzed in immunoSEQ Analyzer, with only productive sequences retained. To calculate clonality, Shannon entropy was normalized by log2 of the number of productive unique sequences and then subtracted from one. For each patient and control, public and private clones were evaluated within the 100 most prevalent clones. Clones were defined as Susac-specific when absent from the healthy and MS cohorts, from roughly 1,100 published viral clones and from other ImmuneACCESS disease sequences. TCRdb reworked the public reads: Q25 trimming with fastp, MiXCR clone assembly, productive beta chains retained. For every CDR3 protein sequence, its rows merge into one entry that carries the most common genes and DNA. TCRdb's processing, not the authors' own work, is the source of the V and J calls. This sample has 160,000 or so distinct CDR3 sequences in its table, and 90% to 95% of those were observed once. Roughly 0.15% of the sample is taken by the ten largest.

This receptor was taken from a human donor with Susac syndrome. Material for sequencing was CD4+ T cells from PBMCs.

At the DNA level, the sequence is TGTGCCAGCTCCCCACTGGGGACTGAAGCTTTCTTT. Protein translation: CASSPLGTEAFF. This sequence uses TRBV12-3 or TRBV12-4 and TRBJ1-1; the D gene identity is not certain. Cut back by 8 bases and 5 bases, the V and J ends lie 12 bases apart. CDR3 length: 12 amino acids, cysteine to phenylalanine. Only CDR3 DNA is held: 36 bases, read in frame from base 1.